The T cell receptor (beta chain) under discussion was sequenced for a study of shared clonotypes between healthy human individuals. Among the donors, all were Caucasian adults who lived in Nashville, Tennessee. Partitioning of CD4+ cells yielded a CD45RA+ naive subset and a CD45RA-negative memory subset. Using immunoSEQ multiplex PCR, the repertoire was profiled, and TCRdb retains in-frame clones only, with some absent. The table lists hundreds of thousands of clones, about 96% of them singletons, with roughly 0.06% in the top ten. Trimming cost V 5 bases and J 0 bases; bases outside gene matches: 6. The CDR3 totals 15 residues. Germline V gives CDR1 MDHEN, CDR2 SYDVKM.

The TCR was taken from a woman younger than 45 in good health. The rearrangement uses TRBV28 and TRBJ2-7, with 8 bases identical to TRBD1. Specimen: naive CD4+ T cells sorted from blood. Subset of the sample: CD45RA+ positively selected. This CDR3 is CASSPDRVSSYEQYF. The DNA for the CDR3 is TGTGCCAGCAGTCCGGACAGGGTGAGCTCCTACGAGCAGTACTTC.